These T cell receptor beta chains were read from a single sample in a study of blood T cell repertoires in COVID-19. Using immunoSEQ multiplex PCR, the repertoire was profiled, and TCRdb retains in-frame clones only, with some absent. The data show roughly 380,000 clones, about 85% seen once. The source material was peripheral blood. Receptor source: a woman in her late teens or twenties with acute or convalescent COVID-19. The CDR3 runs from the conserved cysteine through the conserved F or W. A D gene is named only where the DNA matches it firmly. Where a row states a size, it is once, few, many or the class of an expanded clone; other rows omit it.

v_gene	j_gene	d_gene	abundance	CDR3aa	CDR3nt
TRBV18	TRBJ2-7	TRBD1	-	CASSVGQGPYYEQYF	TGTGCCAGCTCAGTGGGACAGGGCCCGTATTACGAGCAGTACTTC
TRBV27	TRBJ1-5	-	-	CATGSNQPQHF	TGTGCCACCGGTAGCAATCAGCCCCAGCATTTT
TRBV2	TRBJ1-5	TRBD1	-	CATHGTGDNQPQHF	TGTGCCACCCACGGGACAGGTGACAATCAGCCCCAGCATTTT
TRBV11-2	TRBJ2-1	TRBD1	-	CASSEGQGAYNEQFF	TGTGCCAGCAGCGAGGGACAGGGGGCCTACAATGAGCAGTTCTTC
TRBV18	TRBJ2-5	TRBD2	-	CASSPPGLAGAMTQYF	TGTGCCAGCTCACCACCGGGACTAGCGGGGGCCATGACCCAGTACTTC
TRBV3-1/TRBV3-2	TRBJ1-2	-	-	CASSRTDSDGYTF	TGTGCCAGCAGCCGAACGGACAGTGATGGCTACACCTTC
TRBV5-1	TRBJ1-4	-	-	CASSTGTPDGYEKLFF	TGCGCCAGCAGTACCGGGACACCCGACGGTTATGAAAAACTGTTTTTT
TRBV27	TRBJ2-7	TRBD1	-	CASKTGGYEQYF	TGTGCCAGCAAGACAGGGGGGTACGAGCAGTACTTC
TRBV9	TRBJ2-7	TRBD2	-	CASSVAAIAGGPYEQYF	TGTGCCAGCAGCGTAGCGGCAATAGCGGGAGGGCCCTACGAGCAGTACTTC
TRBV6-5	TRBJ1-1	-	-	CASSTRQATEAFF	TGTGCCAGCAGTACCCGACAGGCCACTGAAGCTTTCTTT
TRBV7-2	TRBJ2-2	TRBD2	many	CASILSGGAITGELFF	TGTGCCAGCATCCTTAGCGGGGGGGCCATCACCGGGGAGCTGTTTTTT
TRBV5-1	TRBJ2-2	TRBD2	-	CASSLGSGLARTGELFF	TGCGCCAGCAGCTTGGGGTCCGGACTAGCGAGGACCGGGGAGCTGTTTTTT
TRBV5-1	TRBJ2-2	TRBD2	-	CASSFVAGGTGELFF	TGCGCCAGCAGCTTTGTGGCGGGAGGAACCGGGGAGCTGTTTTTT
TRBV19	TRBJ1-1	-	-	CASRPVDSNTEAFF	TGTGCCAGTAGACCCGTGGACAGTAACACTGAAGCTTTCTTT
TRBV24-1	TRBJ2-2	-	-	CATSDTRTGELFF	TGTGCCACCAGTGATACGCGAACCGGGGAGCTGTTTTTT